These 10 T cell receptor beta chains came from one sample sequenced in a study of blood T cell repertoires in COVID-19. Clones were sequenced by immunoSEQ multiplex PCR, and TCRdb holds only the in-frame ones, with some missing. The sample shows 250,000 or so clones, nearly 90% of them seen only once. The specimen was peripheral blood. The receptors were gathered from a man aged 18 to 29 with active or convalescent COVID-19.

This chain uses TRBV6-5 with TRBJ1-1; 7 bases are a match to TRBD1. The CDR3 loop spans 15 amino acids. Germline V gene data show CDR1 as MNHEY and CDR2 as SVGAGI. V was pared by 2 bases and J by 5 bases, with 8 bases of the junction left unmatched. The CDR3 DNA sequence: TGTGCCAGCAGTTACACAGGGGTCCAAACGACTGAAGCTTTCTTT. Encoded protein: CASSYTGVQTTEAFF.

The chain couples TRBV6-5 to TRBJ1-2; possibly TRBD1 for D (5 bases). Germline V CDR1 and CDR2: MNHEY, SVGAGI. The CDR3 consists of 13 residues. V lost 6 bases, J lost 3 bases, and 11 bases lay in between. The CDR3 region has the DNA TGTGCCAGCAGCCTCGACAGAGACTATGGCTACACCTTC. Translating gives CASSLDRDYGYTF.

The chain combines TRBV5-1 with TRBJ1-1, with TRBD1 matching over 7 bases. This CDR3 comprises 16 residues. CDR1 and CDR2 (germline): SGHRS, YFSETQ. V lost 4 bases to trimming and J lost 2 bases; unmatched junction nucleotides: 11. CDR3 DNA: TGCGCCAGCAGCCCTCTACCGGGACAGAGTAACACTGAAGCTTTCTTT. Protein: CASSPLPGQSNTEAFF.

The chain recombines TRBV7-2 with TRBJ2-5; 9 bases fit TRBD1. Germline loops: CDR1 SGHTA, CDR2 FQGNSA. The CDR3 is made up of 16 amino acids. Losses at the gene ends were 4 bases for V and 1 base for J; bases not matched to a gene: 7. The chain's CDR3 is CASSSLQGAPQETQYF. CDR3 bases: TGTGCCAGCAGCTCATTACAGGGGGCGCCCCAAGAGACCCAGTACTTC.

The chain is built from TRBV10-3 and TRBJ1-6; no clear D gene. Germline V gives CDR1 ENHRY, CDR2 SYGVKD. V was clipped by 11 bases and J by 0 bases, with 8 bases between them. The CDR3 is made up of 13 amino acids. The CDR3 DNA follows: TGTGCCGTGAAGAGCTCCTATAATTCACCCCTCCACTTT. Amino acids: CAVKSSYNSPLHF.

This chain joins TRBV5-6 and TRBJ2-5; D is perhaps TRBD1 (6 bases). The germline V gene encodes CDR1 SGHDT and CDR2 YYEEEE. The CDR3 contains 15 residues. Trimming pared 0 bases from V and 4 bases from J, leaving 13 bases between. This CDR3 is CASSLGGQGRETQYF. CDR3 DNA: TGTGCCAGCAGCTTGGGTGGCCAGGGGAGAGAGACCCAGTACTTC.

This chain links TRBV18 with TRBJ1-1, with D unclear. V was clipped by 3 bases and J by 1 base, with 12 bases between them. This CDR3 is built from 15 residues. Germline values: CDR1 KGHSH, CDR2 LQKENI. The CDR3 loop reads CASSPIVVRNTEAFF. The CDR3 DNA is TGTGCCAGCTCACCGATCGTAGTGCGGAACACTGAAGCTTTCTTT.

The chain is built from TRBV6-2 or TRBV6-3 and TRBJ2-7, with D maybe TRBD2 (6 bases). V was cut by 4 bases and J by 6 bases, with 10 bases left in between. Germline loops: CDR1 MNHEY, CDR2 SVGEGT. The CDR3 consists of 12 residues. The CDR3, as DNA: TGTGCCAGCAGTTCCGGGACTTCCGAGCAGTACTTC. It codes for CASSSGTSEQYF.

About this clone: One end of the junction fails to match germline, which may point to a read error. This chain connects TRBV19 to TRBJ2-2; the match to TRBD2 covers 9 bases. Germline loops: CDR1 LNHDA, CDR2 SQIVND (reference sequence). The CDR3 totals 17 residues. The CDR3 loop reads CASTAEKASGNPGELFF. The DNA for the CDR3 is TGTGCCAGTACCGCGGAAAAGGCTAGCGGGAACCCCGGGGAGCTGTTTTTT. The full variable domain, completed using reference TRBV19 and TRBJ2-2, is DGGITQSPKYLFRKEGQNVTLSCEQNLNHDAMYWYRQDPGQGLRLIYYSQIVNDFQKGDIAEGYSVSREKKESFPLTVTSAQKNPTAFYLCASTAEKASGNPGELFFGEGSRLTVL.

CDR3 region: CASRLKPRGPDNEQFF. CDR3 in DNA: TGTGCAAGTCGCTTAAAGCCCAGGGGCCCCGACAATGAGCAGTTCTTC. V and J are TRBV12-2 and TRBJ2-1; TRBD1, the D gene given by the table, was not confirmed from the DNA. TRBV12-2 is a pseudogene locus. The length of the CDR3 is 16 residues.